Following are 5 T cell receptor beta chains from one sample sequenced in a study of T-cell reconstitution after alpha-beta-depleted transplantation in children. Researchers prepared the TCRbeta library using unique molecular identifiers, the study reports. Each CDR3 protein gets one entry after TCRdb re-called the PCR reads with MiXCR. The sample shows around 700,000 distinct CDR3 sequences, about 12% of them seen only once. The input for sequencing was PBMCs, taken before TCRalphabeta/CD19-depleted stem cell transplant. Receptor source: a girl aged 2-10 years with congenital amegakaryocytic thrombocytopenia, due to receive a stem cell transplant.

This chain connects TRBV30 to TRBJ1-1; a possible D gene is TRBD1 (5 bases). Germline V gives CDR1 GTSNPN, CDR2 SVGIG (reference sequence). Trimming removed 0 bases at V and 11 bases at J, with 19 bases between. This CDR3 has 14 residues. CDR3 nucleotides: TGTGCCTGGAGTGTAAAGGGTAGCCCCGGGGGGGCTTTCTTT. This encodes CAWSVKGSPGGAFF.

The chain uses TRBV19 and TRBJ2-7; D perhaps matches TRBD2 (6 bases). Per germline, CDR1 LNHDA and CDR2 SQIVND (reference sequence). V was clipped by 3 bases and J by 2 bases, with 14 bases between them. CDR3 size: 15 residues. For the CDR3, the DNA is TGTGCCAGTAGTATGGTTTCGGGGGAGACCTACGAGCAGTACTTC. Its protein is CASSMVSGETYEQYF.

This clonotype showed up just a few times. The chain employs TRBV20-1 and TRBJ2-3, with 7 bases identical to TRBD2. The CDR3 is 15 residues long. V shed 6 bases and J 0 bases; nucleotides not matched to a gene: 9. Germline CDR1 DFQATT, CDR2 SNEGSKA (reference sequence). CDR3 protein: CSAPNSGLSTDTQYF. CDR3 nucleotide sequence: TGCAGTGCCCCGAACTCGGGACTAAGCACAGATACGCAGTATTTT.

This clonotype was detected many times. The chain's CDR3 is CASSATRGANTGELFF. The CDR3 region has the DNA TGTGCCAGCAGTGCGACGCGGGGTGCGAACACCGGGGAGCTGTTTTTT. This rearrangement joins TRBV25-1 to TRBJ2-2, with D tentatively TRBD2 (6 bases). The V and J ends lost 4 bases and 0 bases respectively, with 12 bases between them. The CDR3 runs to 16 residues. Germline V lookup: CDR1 MGHDK, CDR2 SYGVNS.

This clonotype was observed many times. The rearrangement joins TRBV5-1 to TRBJ1-3; D unclear. The germline V and J ends were trimmed by 0 bases and 4 bases, with 14 bases remaining between them. The germline V gene has CDR1 SGHRS and CDR2 YFSETQ. CDR3 length: 16 residues. As DNA, the CDR3 is TGCGCCAGCAGCTTGGATGAGCGGAGGAACGGAAACACCATATATTTT. The encoded protein is CASSLDERRNGNTIYF.